The rows below give T cell receptor beta chains drawn from one sample of a study of T cell repertoires and HLA-DP antigens. The method was immunoSEQ multiplex PCR; TCRdb's version includes in-frame clones alone and lacks a portion of them. The data contain 65,000 to 90,000 clones, roughly 75% of them seen just once; the ten biggest clones take up roughly 1.6%. No antigen has been identified for these receptors. Sequencing was done on a sample of CD4+ T cells from PBMCs. The receptors were sampled from a man in his 60s in good health and CMV-seronegative. CDR3s include the opening cysteine and the closing phenylalanine or tryptophan. The order of the fields is D gene, V gene, J gene, clone size, CDR3 DNA, CDR3 protein. A D gene is named only where the DNA matches it firmly. The size field is filled for only some rows; it gives once, few, many or a size class.

D gene: TRBD1; V gene: TRBV30; J gene: TRBJ1-4; clone size: -; CDR3 DNA: TGTGCCTGGAGCAGGACAGGTTTGGATGAAAAACTGTTTTTT; CDR3 protein: CAWSRTGLDEKLFF
D gene: -; V gene: TRBV15; J gene: TRBJ1-1; clone size: -; CDR3 DNA: TGTGCCACCAGCAGAGACTCCTCCATGAACACTGAAGCTTTCTTT; CDR3 protein: CATSRDSSMNTEAFF
D gene: TRBD1; V gene: TRBV2; J gene: TRBJ1-6; clone size: once; CDR3 DNA: TGTGCCAGCAGCCCCCTAAGCAGGGGGAATTCACCCCTCCACTTT; CDR3 protein: CASSPLSRGNSPLHF
D gene: TRBD1; V gene: TRBV11-3; J gene: TRBJ2-2; clone size: -; CDR3 DNA: TGTGCCAGCAGCTCCGGGACAGGTCGCTCCACCGGGGAGCTGTTTTTT; CDR3 protein: CASSSGTGRSTGELFF
D gene: TRBD2; V gene: TRBV14; J gene: TRBJ2-2; clone size: -; CDR3 DNA: TGTGCCAGCAGCAAAGGGACTAGCAGTTACACCGGGGAGCTGTTTTTT; CDR3 protein: CASSKGTSSYTGELFF
D gene: -; V gene: TRBV18; J gene: TRBJ1-4; clone size: -; CDR3 DNA: TGTGCCAGCTCACCACCTCGGGGGCTCGGTAATGAAAAACTGTTTTTT; CDR3 protein: CASSPPRGLGNEKLFF
D gene: -; V gene: TRBV18; J gene: TRBJ1-2; clone size: -; CDR3 DNA: TGTGCCAGCTCACGCCCGGAACAGGAAGGCTACACCTTC; CDR3 protein: CASSRPEQEGYTF
D gene: TRBD1; V gene: TRBV18; J gene: TRBJ1-4; clone size: -; CDR3 DNA: TGTGCCAGCTCACCCCGGACAGGCCGAAATGAAAAACTGTTTTTT; CDR3 protein: CASSPRTGRNEKLFF
D gene: -; V gene: TRBV30; J gene: TRBJ2-5; clone size: -; CDR3 DNA: TGTGCCTGGAGGATCCCAGGGAGAGAGACCCAGTACTTC; CDR3 protein: CAWRIPGRETQYF
D gene: TRBD1; V gene: TRBV2; J gene: TRBJ2-5; clone size: -; CDR3 DNA: TGTGCCAGCAGTCGACAGGGCTCAGAGACCCAGTACTTC; CDR3 protein: CASSRQGSETQYF
D gene: TRBD1; V gene: TRBV15; J gene: TRBJ2-1; clone size: -; CDR3 DNA: TGTGCCACCAGCAGAGATAAGGGGCCGGGACAGCCCTACAATGAGCAGTTCTTC; CDR3 protein: CATSRDKGPGQPYNEQFF
D gene: TRBD1; V gene: TRBV19; J gene: TRBJ2-7; clone size: -; CDR3 DNA: TGTGCCAGTAGCCCGGACAGGGGAGGATACGAGCAGTACTTC; CDR3 protein: CASSPDRGGYEQYF
D gene: -; V gene: TRBV7-2; J gene: TRBJ2-2; clone size: -; CDR3 DNA: TGTGCCAGCAGCTTCGGCAGATCAACCGGGGAGCTGTTTTTT; CDR3 protein: CASSFGRSTGELFF
D gene: TRBD1; V gene: TRBV2; J gene: TRBJ1-5; clone size: -; CDR3 DNA: TGTGCCAGCAGTGCTAGGGGGCGCAGAGGTCAGCCCCAGCATTTT; CDR3 protein: CASSARGRRGQPQHF
D gene: TRBD1; V gene: TRBV9; J gene: TRBJ1-4; clone size: -; CDR3 DNA: TGTGCCAGCAGCAAGACAGGGTTTTCTAATGAAAAACTGTTTTTT; CDR3 protein: CASSKTGFSNEKLFF
D gene: -; V gene: TRBV19; J gene: TRBJ2-6; clone size: few; CDR3 DNA: TGTGCCAGTAGTCGAGGACGGCCTTCTGGGGCCAACGTCCTGACTTTC; CDR3 protein: CASSRGRPSGANVLTF
D gene: TRBD2; V gene: TRBV7-2; J gene: TRBJ2-7; clone size: -; CDR3 DNA: TGTGCCAGCAGCATGACTAGCTCATTAGAGCAGTACTTC; CDR3 protein: CASSMTSSLEQYF
D gene: -; V gene: TRBV7-2; J gene: TRBJ2-2; clone size: -; CDR3 DNA: TGTGCCAGCAGCTCGGACCCTCTAGCCAGTAAGATGGCCGGGGAGCTGTTTTTT; CDR3 protein: CASSSDPLASKMAGELFF
D gene: -; V gene: TRBV7-2; J gene: TRBJ1-6; clone size: -; CDR3 DNA: TGTGCCAGCAGCTTAAATCCGGTCCAGTCTAATTCACCCCTCCACTTT; CDR3 protein: CASSLNPVQSNSPLHF
D gene: -; V gene: TRBV11-2; J gene: TRBJ2-2; clone size: -; CDR3 DNA: TGTGCCAGCAGCTTATTGGTTGCCGGGGAGCTGTTTTTT; CDR3 protein: CASSLLVAGELFF
D gene: -; V gene: TRBV5-1; J gene: TRBJ2-1; clone size: -; CDR3 DNA: TGCGCCAGCAGCTTGGCTGTCGGGCAGGCCGTGTATGATGAGCAGTTCTTC; CDR3 protein: CASSLAVGQAVYDEQFF
D gene: -; V gene: TRBV30; J gene: TRBJ1-2; clone size: -; CDR3 DNA: TGTGCCTGGAGTGGACAGGCCTACTATGGCTACACCTTC; CDR3 protein: CAWSGQAYYGYTF
D gene: -; V gene: TRBV11-1; J gene: TRBJ1-1; clone size: -; CDR3 DNA: TGTGCCAGCAGCTTAGGTCGGAACACTGAAGCTTTCTTT; CDR3 protein: CASSLGRNTEAFF
D gene: TRBD1; V gene: TRBV5-1; J gene: TRBJ1-2; clone size: -; CDR3 DNA: TGCGCCAGCAGCTTGCAGGGGGCGTTCGTTAGTGGCTACACCTTC; CDR3 protein: CASSLQGAFVSGYTF
D gene: -; V gene: TRBV19; J gene: TRBJ1-5; clone size: -; CDR3 DNA: TGTGCCAGTAGTACGCCAGGAGAACCAATGCAGCCCCAGCATTTT; CDR3 protein: CASSTPGEPMQPQHF
D gene: TRBD1; V gene: TRBV7-9; J gene: TRBJ1-2; clone size: once; CDR3 DNA: TGTGCCAGCAGCCAAGGGACAGGGGATGGCTACACCTTC; CDR3 protein: CASSQGTGDGYTF
D gene: -; V gene: TRBV7-7; J gene: TRBJ2-7; clone size: few; CDR3 DNA: TGTGCCAGCAGCCCTCTGGGGGCGGACTACGAGCAGTACTTC; CDR3 protein: CASSPLGADYEQYF
D gene: -; V gene: TRBV5-5; J gene: TRBJ2-7; clone size: -; CDR3 DNA: TGTGCCAGCAGCCGACCGGGTGGGGAGCAGTACTTC; CDR3 protein: CASSRPGGEQYF
D gene: TRBD2; V gene: TRBV10-3; J gene: TRBJ2-1; clone size: once; CDR3 DNA: TGTGCCATCACCCCGAGGTGGGGCGGGGGGCCAGACAATGAGCAGTTCTTC; CDR3 protein: CAITPRWGGGPDNEQFF
D gene: -; V gene: TRBV7-2; J gene: TRBJ2-1; clone size: -; CDR3 DNA: TGTGCCAGCAGCAGGGTCGAGGGGGAGCAGTTCTTC; CDR3 protein: CASSRVEGEQFF
D gene: -; V gene: TRBV28; J gene: TRBJ2-7; clone size: -; CDR3 DNA: TGTGCCAGCAGCTCAATTTCGGGGGGCCAGTACGAGCAGTACTTC; CDR3 protein: CASSSISGGQYEQYF
D gene: TRBD1; V gene: TRBV9; J gene: TRBJ2-2; clone size: -; CDR3 DNA: TGTGCCAGCAGCGGAGGGACAGGGCCGAACACCGGGGAGCTGTTTTTT; CDR3 protein: CASSGGTGPNTGELFF
D gene: -; V gene: TRBV5-8; J gene: TRBJ1-1; clone size: -; CDR3 DNA: TGTGCCAGCAGCGGGGGACACTGGAACACTGAAGCTTTCTTT; CDR3 protein: CASSGGHWNTEAFF